The subject of this entry is one T cell receptor (beta chain). The data originate from a study of blood T cell repertoires in COVID-19. CDR3 size: 16 residues. The V gene end was trimmed by 3 bases and the J gene end by 1 base; junction bases not matched to a gene: 2. Germline CDR1 reads KGHDR; CDR2 reads SFDVKD. Profiling relied on immunoSEQ multiplex PCR, and the TCRdb table lists in-frame clones only, not all of them. The repertoire has 150,000 to 200,000 clones, around 83% of them found once; the top ten carry 7.6%. The specimen sequenced was peripheral blood. The source is a woman between 70 and 85 years old with COVID-19, enrolled during active disease. The rearrangement uses TRBV24-1 and TRBJ2-2; 9 bases align to TRBD1. The CDR3 protein is CATSDGTGKNTGELFF. The CDR3 nucleotides read TGTGCCACCAGTGATGGGACAGGGAAGAACACCGGGGAGCTGTTTTTT.